This T cell receptor (beta chain) appears in the sequencing data of a study of OX40 agonist ivuxolimab in advanced cancers. Looking at the study overall: The costimulatory receptor OX40 (CD134) was targeted by ivuxolimab, a fully human IgG2 agonistic monoclonal antibody. Intravenous ivuxolimab was administered to patients every 2 weeks at six dose levels: 0.01, 0.1, 0.3, 1.5, 3 and 10 mg/kg. The monotherapy dose-escalation portion (N of about 50 patients) of the phase I ivuxolimab trial is reported in the paper. Of the approximately 54 dose-escalation patients, hepatocellular carcinoma was present in about 20, melanoma in some 15, renal cell carcinoma in 9 and head and neck cancer in 9. The point of sequencing TCRbeta in the periphery was to test whether ivuxolimab changed TCR sequence diversity and drove clonal T-cell expansion. A male proportion of 75% to 85% and a mean age of around 60 years, ranging from about 20 to 79, were recorded for the dose-escalation cohort. Partial responses were achieved by three dose-escalation patients, of whom one had hepatocellular carcinoma and two had cutaneous melanoma. Prior anti-PD-1, anti-PD-L1 or anti-CTLA-4 therapy was permitted, and checkpoint inhibitors had been received by less than 45% of dose-escalation patients. Findings and caveats that apply to the study as a whole: After ivuxolimab, more expanded clones were found on average in CD8+ T cells than in CD4+ T cells. The antigen specificity of the clonally expanded peripheral T cells was not determined. At doses of 0.1 to 3.0 mg/kg, clonal expansion of both CD4+ and CD8+ T cells in blood was seen between baseline and week 6. In partial responders in the 0.1-3.0 mg/kg groups, normalized peripheral clonal expansion was found to be among the lowest, especially among CD8+ T cells. Low levels of normalized T-cell clonal expansion were also seen in some patients who did not respond.

The trial excluded patients who had a history of autoimmune disease or who were on systemic immunosuppression. Peripheral blood for TCR sequencing was collected from all dose cohorts at baseline, on cycle 4 day 1, and on cycle 7 day 1. The samples were taken from a phase I, first-in-human, multicenter, open-label dose-escalation trial of ivuxolimab. Adults with locally advanced or metastatic head and neck squamous cell, hepatocellular, melanoma or renal cell carcinoma were enrolled in the trial. Before TCR sequencing, CD4+ and CD8+ T cells were separately sorted from peripheral blood. From cysteine to phenylalanine, the CDR3 is 14 amino acids long. The kept DNA is CDR3 alone, 42 bases in frame from the first base. From a lookup of the germline V gene, CDR1 and CDR2 are SGHTS and YDEGEE. A distance of 12 bases separates the germline ends of V and J, which lose 5 bases and 2 bases respectively. For sequencing of the TCRbeta CDR3 region, genomic DNA was extracted from the sorted cells. The immunoSEQ Assay was used to sequence the TCRbeta CDR3 regions. The table comes from immuneACCESS by way of TCRdb, which keeps in-frame sequences with V and J called. Part of the clones is missing from these tables; in studies checked, under half for an unresolved V gene and the rest for unknown reasons. Within this sample are tens of thousands of clones, with 75% to 80% of them counted one time only. The ten top clones hold about 2.6% of the sample.

This clone was detected only a few times. Its specific antigen is unknown. Base qualities are not provided; no much larger clone lies one nucleotide away. This TCR was sampled from an adult with an advanced solid tumor such as melanoma, head and neck, liver or kidney cancer. The input for sequencing was CD4+ or CD8+ T cells sorted from blood, taken in a trial of the OX40 agonist ivuxolimab. The receptor chain draws on TRBV5-8 and TRBJ2-3; no confident D gene assignment can be made. The DNA reads as follows: TGTGCCAGCAGTCCGGCCTCTCACACAGATACGCAGTATTTT. This yields the protein CASSPASHTDTQYF.